This TCR beta chain came from a study of T-cell memory formation after mild COVID-19. Findings and caveats of the study: Balance between CD4 and CD8 was seen in clones contracting day 15 to 85, and a CD4+ lean was seen in later expanders.

The V gene end was trimmed by 2 bases and the J gene end by 7 bases; junction bases not matched to a gene: 1. The CDR3 has 15 residues. The germline V gene encodes CDR1 ENHRY and CDR2 SYGVKD. TCRdb fed the 5' RACE reads into MiXCR, producing one record per CDR3 protein. Found here are some 130,000 distinct CDR3 sequences, more than 15% of them singletons; the top ten hold 11% to 15%. Notes on this clonotype: Antigen specificity is unknown.

This clonotype was sampled from an adult woman who had mild COVID-19 (a few samples of this study predate the infection). Cell type and time point are not known. The sequenced sample was PBMCs or a T cell subset sorted from them (not recorded which). V gene TRBV10-3 combines with J gene TRBJ2-1; 14 bases line up with TRBD2. CDR3 sequence reads: CAISEGLAGGNEQFF. CDR3 coding DNA: TGTGCCATCAGTGAGGGACTAGCGGGGGGAAATGAGCAGTTCTTC.